The following is a T cell receptor (beta chain) sequence with its context. The data derive from a study of graft-versus-host responses after intestinal transplantation. On the study more broadly: Recipients had transplants, and these were multivisceral, liver-intestinal, or isolated intestinal. Study-wide results and limits: Elevated graft-versus-host to host-versus-graft clonal ratios in allografts were recorded for patients with graft-donor T cell macrochimerism. Recipient marrow harbored GvH clones, some of which surfaced first in ileum or blood.

The repertoire was sequenced with immunoSEQ multiplex PCR; TCRdb's copy has only in-frame clones and lacks some. The table has 10,000 to 15,000 clones, around 30% seen once. The researchers put about 200,000 CFSE-labeled responder cells into plates with about 200,000 irradiated, violet-dye-labeled stimulator cells. The germline V gene encodes CDR1 MDHEN and CDR2 SYDVKM. V lost 2 bases to trimming and J lost 7 bases; unmatched junction nucleotides: 3. The CDR3 has 14 residues. The clonotype originates from a human patient who received an intestinal transplant. The J gene is TRBJ2-1, the V gene TRBV28; 9 bases match TRBD2. The source material was alloreactive CD8+ T cells from a mixed lymphocyte reaction culture, sampled before intestinal transplant. As for subset: CFSE-low proliferating T cells sorted from roughly six-day pre-transplant mixed lymphocyte reaction (GvH or HvG direction). The CDR3 protein is CASSLGTSGNEQFF. The DNA for the CDR3 is TGTGCCAGCAGTTTAGGAACTAGCGGGAATGAGCAGTTCTTC.